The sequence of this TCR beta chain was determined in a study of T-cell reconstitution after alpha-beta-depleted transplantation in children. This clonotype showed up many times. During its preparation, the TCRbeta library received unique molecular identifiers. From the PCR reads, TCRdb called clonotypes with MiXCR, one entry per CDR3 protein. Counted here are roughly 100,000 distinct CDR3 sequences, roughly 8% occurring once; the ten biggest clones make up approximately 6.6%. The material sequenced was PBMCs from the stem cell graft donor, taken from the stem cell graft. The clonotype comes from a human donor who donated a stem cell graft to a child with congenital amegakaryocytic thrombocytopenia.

The CDR3 DNA sequence: TGTGCCAGCAGCATCAGACAGGGGGGAGGCGGGGAGCTGTTTTTT. It is translated as CASSIRQGGGGELFF. V and J are TRBV7-2 and TRBJ2-2; 9 nucleotides align to TRBD1. The V gene's germline CDR1 is SGHTA and CDR2 FQGNSA. V gave up 5 bases and J gave up 7 bases; unmatched junction bases: 8. The CDR3 is 15 residues long.